The 18 T cell receptor beta chains given below trace back to one sample, sequenced in a study of blood T cell repertoires in COVID-19. Profiling relied on immunoSEQ multiplex PCR, and the TCRdb table lists in-frame clones only, not all of them. Of about 400,000 clones in the sample, more than 85% are singletons; the top ten hold more than 4%. The sequenced sample consisted of peripheral blood. Receptor source: a woman under 40 with acute or convalescent COVID-19.

The chain carries TRBV19 and TRBJ1-4; a weak D match, TRBD1 (5 bases). This CDR3 has 15 residues. Trimming removed 3 bases at V and 10 bases at J, with 18 bases between. Looked up from germline, CDR1 is LNHDA and CDR2 is SQIVND (reference sequence). The DNA for the CDR3 is TGTGCCAGTAGTATCGCAGGGCAGGGCGGCGGAAAACTGTTTTTT. Its protein is CASSIAGQGGGKLFF.

The chain carries TRBV5-1 and TRBJ2-1; possible D gene TRBD1, 6 bases. The V and J ends lost 4 bases and 9 bases respectively, with 14 bases between them. Looked up from germline, CDR1 is SGHRS and CDR2 is YFSETQ. This CDR3 has 13 amino acids. This chain's CDR3 is CASSGQQGLEQFF. CDR3 in DNA: TGCGCCAGCAGCGGGCAACAGGGTCTTGAGCAGTTCTTC.

The chain couples TRBV28 to TRBJ1-6; 9 nucleotides line up with TRBD1. Germline trimming cut 4 bases from V and 3 bases from J; bases unmatched to any gene: 13. Germline assignment: CDR1 MDHEN and CDR2 SYDVKM. The CDR3 runs to 19 residues. The CDR3 sequence is CASSSGQGYIGGYNSPLHF. In nucleotides, the CDR3 is TGTGCCAGCAGTTCCGGACAGGGGTACATTGGGGGCTATAATTCACCCCTCCACTTT.

The chain links TRBV19 to TRBJ1-6; TRBD1 might be the D (5 bases). Trimming stripped 5 bases from V and 2 bases from J, with 13 bases between. CDR1 LNHDA and CDR2 SQIVND come from the germline V gene (reference sequence). CDR3 length equals 16 residues. The DNA of the CDR3 is TGTGCCAGTAGTGACACAAGACAGCCCTATAATTCACCCCTCCACTTT. Encoded protein: CASSDTRQPYNSPLHF.

This clone appeared once. Other nucleotide sequences in the sample specify the same CDR3. The chain carries TRBV6-5 and TRBJ1-1; 7 bases fit TRBD1. The V gene end was trimmed by 8 bases and the J gene end by 4 bases; junction bases not matched to a gene: 10. The CDR3 length is 14 residues. Looked up from germline, CDR1 is MNHEY and CDR2 is SVGAGI. In DNA, the CDR3 is TGTGCCAGCCGTCCGGACAGGCCGGGCACTGAAGCTTTCTTT. This sequence encodes CASRPDRPGTEAFF.

This chain connects TRBV3-1 (or the pseudogene TRBV3-2) to TRBJ2-3; TRBD2 aligns across 8 bases. This CDR3 is built from 16 residues. Germline V lookup: CDR1 LGHDT, CDR2 YNNKEL (reference sequence). The junction had 10 bases not matched to a gene; V was cut back by 4 bases and J by 4 bases. The CDR3 sequence is CASSPLAGNEPDTQYF. As DNA, the CDR3 is TGTGCCAGCAGCCCCTTAGCGGGAAACGAACCAGATACGCAGTATTTT.

This rearrangement joins TRBV28 to TRBJ1-1; D not certain. CDR1 and CDR2 (germline): MDHEN, SYDVKM. This CDR3 is 11 amino acids long. Trimming shortened V by 7 bases and J by 5 bases, and 8 bases separated the two germline ends. The CDR3 region is CASMWSTEAFF. Here the CDR3 DNA reads TGTGCCAGCATGTGGAGTACTGAAGCTTTCTTT.

The chain has TRBV9 and TRBJ2-7; 7 nucleotides align to TRBD2. Germline trimming cut 4 bases from V and 2 bases from J; bases unmatched to any gene: 6. The length of the CDR3 is 14 residues. Germline loops: CDR1 SGDLS, CDR2 YYNGEE. CDR3 protein: CASSPGGSPYEQYF. CDR3 sequence (DNA): TGTGCCAGCAGCCCCGGGGGGTCTCCCTACGAGCAGTACTTC.

The chain links TRBV3-1 (or the pseudogene TRBV3-2) to TRBJ1-2; no reliable D call. V lost 1 base to trimming and J lost 7 bases, with 7 bases between them. This CDR3 comprises 12 residues. Germline CDR1 reads LGHDT; CDR2 reads YNNKEL (reference sequence). For the CDR3, the DNA is TGTGCCAGCAGCCAAGGGAACAGTGGCTACACCTTC. This encodes CASSQGNSGYTF.

This sequence joins TRBV5-6 and TRBJ2-5; 9 bases align to TRBD2. V was clipped by 2 bases and J by 1 base; unmatched bases: 3. CDR3 length: 15 residues. Germline assignment: CDR1 SGHDT and CDR2 YYEEEE. The CDR3 loop is CASSFPRGGQETQYF. Written as DNA, the CDR3 is TGTGCCAGCAGCTTTCCGCGGGGGGGCCAAGAGACCCAGTACTTC.

The V and J genes are TRBV12-3 or TRBV12-4 and TRBJ1-2; weak D call: TRBD1 (6 bases). This CDR3 is built from 13 residues. Trimming shortened V by 6 bases and J by 4 bases, and 12 bases separated the two germline ends. In DNA form, the CDR3 reads TGTGCCAGCAGCAGGGGTGGAGGCTATGGCTACACCTTC. It is translated as CASSRGGGYGYTF.

The V and J genes are TRBV12-3 or TRBV12-4 and TRBJ2-3, with a tentative D call TRBD1 (6 bases). V gave up 7 bases and J gave up 8 bases, with 13 bases separating them. The CDR3 is 12 residues long. The CDR3 DNA reads as TGTGCCAGCACCGGACAGACCCCTACGCAGTATTTT. Amino acids: CASTGQTPTQYF.

V usage is TRBV27 and J usage is TRBJ1-1; D gene ambiguous. V lost 5 bases to trimming and J lost 1 base, with 14 bases between them. This CDR3 contains 15 residues. In germline, CDR1 is MNHEY, CDR2 SMNVEV (reference sequence). The CDR3 protein is CASSHLPEGNTEAFF. CDR3 sequence (DNA): TGTGCCAGCAGTCACCTTCCTGAGGGGAACACTGAAGCTTTCTTT.

The chain uses TRBV10-3 and TRBJ2-2, with 10 nucleotides matching TRBD2. The CDR3 contains 15 residues. CDR1 and CDR2 (germline): ENHRY, SYGVKD. Germline trimming cut 0 bases from V and 6 bases from J; bases unmatched to any gene: 1. DNA for the CDR3: TGTGCCATCAGTGAGTCAAGCGGGGGGGCCGGGGAGCTGTTTTTT. As protein: CAISESSGGAGELFF.

The rearrangement links TRBV3-1 (or the pseudogene TRBV3-2) to TRBJ2-5, with D possibly being TRBD2 (6 bases). Germline V gene sequence: CDR1 LGHDT, CDR2 YNNKEL (reference sequence). V lost 4 bases and J 5 bases, leaving 17 bases between the germline ends. CDR3 size: 15 residues. CDR3 amino acids: CASSLTGSDGETQYF. In nucleotides, the CDR3 is TGTGCCAGCAGCCTTACCGGGAGTGACGGGGAGACCCAGTACTTC.

The rearrangement uses TRBV12-5 and TRBJ2-1; no definite D call. CDR3 size: 15 residues. Germline-derived CDR1 and CDR2 are LGHNT and FRNRAP. Trimming took 1 base from V and 2 from J, leaving 9 bases between them. The CDR3 is CASGLDADAYNEQFF. The CDR3 DNA sequence: TGTGCTAGTGGTTTGGACGCGGATGCCTACAATGAGCAGTTCTTC.

The chain recombines TRBV5-1 with TRBJ2-5, with D possibly matching TRBD2 (5 bases). This CDR3 region has 15 residues. Germline lookup yields CDR1 SGHRS and CDR2 YFSETQ. V shed 0 bases and J shed 4 bases, with 13 bases lying between them. CDR3 amino acids: CASSLADDYRETQYF. CDR3 DNA: TGCGCCAGCAGCTTGGCCGACGACTATCGAGAGACCCAGTACTTC.

V is TRBV10-2 and J is TRBJ1-2; 7 positions match TRBD1. Trimming cost V 4 bases and J 0 bases; bases outside gene matches: 2. The CDR3 sequence is 14 residues long. Looked up from germline, CDR1 is WSHSY and CDR2 is SAAADI. Written as DNA, the CDR3 is TGCGCCAGCAGTGCTACAGGGGCTAACTATGGCTACACCTTC. Protein: CASSATGANYGYTF.